This entry lists 22 T cell receptor beta chains sequenced from one sample in a study of blood T cells in healthy people across ages. Sample-barcoded 5' priming and a J-beta primer mix drove a second PCR of roughly 6 to 12 cycles. Using its own MiXCR run on the 5' RACE reads, TCRdb lists one record per CDR3 protein. Among roughly 1.9 million distinct CDR3 sequences listed, around 42% were seen once. Sequencing input: blood. The receptors derive from a human donor in good health.

This clonotype was seen a few times. CDR3 DNA: TGCAGCGTTGGGAAGCAAGAGACCCAGTACTTC. This encodes CSVGKQETQYF. This chain uses TRBV29-1 with TRBJ2-5, with D uncertain. Germline loops: CDR1 SQVTM, CDR2 ANQGSEA. This CDR3 has 11 amino acids. The V end lost 4 bases, the J end lost 2 bases, and 5 bases lay between the germline ends. The variable domain in full, completed from reference TRBV29-1 and TRBJ2-5, reads SAVISQKPSRDICQRGTSLTIQCQVDSQVTMMFWYRQQPGQSLTLIATANQGSEATYESGFVIDKFPISRPNLTFSTLTVSNMSPEDSSIYLCSVGKQETQYFGPGTRLLVL.

This clonotype was counted between two and nine times. V is TRBV20-1 and J is TRBJ2-5; 8 bases line up with TRBD1. J gave up 4 bases and V 5 bases, and 21 bases lay outside the gene matches. Per the germline V gene, CDR1 is DFQATT and CDR2 is SNEGSKA (reference sequence). CDR3 length: 18 amino acids. CDR3 sequence: CSAEPLSGRGLMGETQYF. Here the CDR3 DNA reads TGCAGTGCTGAACCGTTAAGTGGCAGGGGGCTCATGGGAGAGACCCAGTACTTC.

This sequence joins TRBV9 and TRBJ2-3; D is possibly TRBD2 (6 bases). Trimming left V 6 bases short and J 4 bases short, with 12 bases between. The CDR3 has 13 amino acids. Germline loops: CDR1 SGDLS, CDR2 YYNGEE. The CDR3 loop is CASNKVAADTQYF. The CDR3 region has the DNA TGTGCCAGCAATAAGGTAGCGGCAGATACGCAGTATTTT.

The chain links TRBV19 to TRBJ2-5, with 11 bases aligning to TRBD2. V was pared by 6 bases and J by 2 bases, with 8 bases of the junction left unmatched. Germline values: CDR1 LNHDA, CDR2 SQIVND (reference sequence). CDR3 length: 16 amino acids. The CDR3 DNA sequence: TGTGCCAGTAGCCATGGAAGACTAGCGGGGCAAGAGACCCAGTACTTC. It encodes CASSHGRLAGQETQYF. The full variable domain, completed using reference TRBV19 and TRBJ2-5, is DGGITQSPKYLFRKEGQNVTLSCEQNLNHDAMYWYRQDPGQGLRLIYYSQIVNDFQKGDIAEGYSVSREKKESFPLTVTSAQKNPTAFYLCASSHGRLAGQETQYFGPGTRLLVL.

This sequence joins TRBV12-3 or TRBV12-4 and TRBJ1-2; TRBD1 aligns across 7 bases. The ends lost 7 bases at V and 8 bases at J; junction bases unmatched: 7. The CDR3 consists of 12 residues. CDR3 bases: TGTGCCAGCACCCTAGGACAGGCCGGCTACACCTTC. This gives the protein CASTLGQAGYTF.

The rearrangement links TRBV29-1 to TRBJ2-3, with TRBD2 as a possible D gene (5 bases). The germline V gene encodes CDR1 SQVTM and CDR2 ANQGSEA. This CDR3 spans 11 amino acids. The V and J ends lost 8 bases and 1 base respectively, with 7 bases between them. The CDR3: CSMGGTDTQYF. The CDR3 nucleotides are TGCAGCATGGGAGGCACAGATACGCAGTATTTT.

This clonotype was detected ten times or more. The gene calls are TRBV12-3 or TRBV12-4 and TRBJ1-2, with 10 positions matching TRBD1. The V gene end was trimmed by 8 bases and the J gene end by 1 base; junction bases not matched to a gene: 4. The length of the CDR3 is 14 residues. The CDR3, as DNA: TGTGCCAGCGGGGGGACAGGGGATAACTATGGCTACACCTTC. As protein: CASGGTGDNYGYTF.

About this clonotype itself: Sequence at one end of the junction differs from germline and may be a read error. V is TRBV5-4 and J is TRBJ1-1; TRBD1 matches at 8 bases. The CDR3 is 15 residues long. The germline V gene encodes CDR1 SGHNT and CDR2 YYREEE (reference sequence). CDR3 amino acids: CAISPTGGRNTEAFF. The CDR3 region has the DNA TGTGCCATCAGCCCTACAGGGGGGAGGAACACTGAAGCTTTCTTT.

This clonotype was recorded at least ten times. The J gene is TRBJ1-2, the V gene TRBV20-1; 8 nucleotides line up with TRBD1. V shed 6 bases and J 3 bases; nucleotides not matched to a gene: 9. CDR1 and CDR2 (germline): DFQATT, SNEGSKA (reference sequence). This CDR3 is 14 amino acids long. CDR3 nucleotide sequence: TGCAGTGCAGATCGACAGGGGCTAGACTATGGCTACACCTTC. It codes for CSADRQGLDYGYTF.

This clonotype was observed a few times. The rearrangement uses TRBV15 and TRBJ1-2; the match to TRBD1 covers 10 bases. The J segment lost 4 bases and the V segment lost 4 bases, leaving 12 bases of the junction unmatched. This CDR3 spans 17 amino acids. Germline CDR1 reads LNHNV; CDR2 reads YYDKDF (reference sequence). The CDR3, as DNA: TGTGCCACCAGCATTGGCGCGGGACAGGGGATTTTCTATGGCTACACCTTC. Translated, it gives CATSIGAGQGIFYGYTF.

The V gene is TRBV20-1, the J gene TRBJ1-2; no reliable D call. CDR3 length: 12 amino acids. CDR1 and CDR2 from the germline V gene are DFQATT and SNEGSKA (reference sequence). Trimming took 3 bases from V and 2 from J, leaving 7 bases between them. The CDR3 protein is CSASERNYGYTF. CDR3 sequence (DNA): TGCAGTGCTAGCGAAAGGAACTATGGCTACACCTTC.

The sample holds a few counts of this clonotype. V usage is TRBV4-1 and J usage is TRBJ1-2; 7 bases map to TRBD1. This CDR3 has 15 residues. Per germline, CDR1 MGHRA and CDR2 YSYEKL. J was trimmed by 6 bases and V by 3 bases; bases with no gene match: 10. The CDR3 DNA follows: TGCGCCAGCAGCCACGAGACAGGGTCAAAAAATGGCTACACCTTC. Its translation is CASSHETGSKNGYTF.

The count of this clonotype is one. The chain combines TRBV28 with TRBJ1-2; D might be TRBD1 (6 bases). The CDR3 has 14 amino acids. Germline loops: CDR1 MDHEN, CDR2 SYDVKM. The V end lost 4 bases, the J end lost 6 bases, and 15 bases lay between the germline ends. CDR3 loop: CASSSQGRSNGYTF. CDR3 bases: TGTGCCAGCAGTTCTCAGGGGAGGAGCAATGGCTACACCTTC.

The chain couples TRBV5-1 to TRBJ2-3; TRBD2 agrees at 9 bases. V shed 7 bases, J shed 2 bases, and the junction held 11 bases outside the gene matches. Germline V gives CDR1 SGHRS, CDR2 YFSETQ. CDR3 length equals 16 residues. As DNA, the CDR3 is TGCGCCAGCCGCCCCGGCGGGGGGGTTGTCACAGATACGCAGTATTTT. This gives the protein CASRPGGGVVTDTQYF.

The V gene is TRBV20-1, the J gene TRBJ2-4; 16 positions agree with TRBD2. The J call is in doubt because the DNA end fits TRBJ2-7 better. Germline CDR1 reads DFQATT; CDR2 reads SNEGSKA (reference sequence). CDR3 length: 18 residues. The DNA of the CDR3 is TGCAGTGCTCACAACCCGGGGACTAGCGGGGGGGAGGTCTACGAGCAGTACTTC. It specifies CSAHNPGTSGGEVYEQYF.

This clonotype was picked up a small number of times. This chain links TRBV29-1 with TRBJ2-1; D gene unclear. The germline V and J ends were trimmed by 6 bases and 10 bases, with 13 bases remaining between them. The length of the CDR3 is 11 residues. Germline V lookup: CDR1 SQVTM, CDR2 ANQGSEA. This CDR3 is CSVSRPGEQFF. CDR3 nucleotide sequence: TGCAGCGTCTCTAGGCCTGGGGAGCAGTTCTTC.

J is TRBJ2-3 and V is TRBV29-1; D might be TRBD2 (5 bases). V was trimmed by 1 base and J by 4 bases, leaving 9 bases between them. CDR1 is SQVTM, CDR2 ANQGSEA, per germline. The CDR3 extends over 13 amino acids. The CDR3 region has the DNA TGCAGCGTTGAAGGGAGGAGTGCAGATACGCAGTATTTT. This encodes CSVEGRSADTQYF.

V and J are TRBV7-2 and TRBJ2-5; no reliable D call. With 2 bases removed from V and 5 bases from J, the gap between germline ends came to 12 bases. The CDR3 runs 14 residues. Per the germline V gene, CDR1 is SGHTA and CDR2 is FQGNSA. The CDR3 DNA follows: TGTGCCAGCAGCTTAATACTACGAGTGGAGACCCAGTACTTC. Translation gives CASSLILRVETQYF.

This clonotype occurred a few times. The chain links TRBV28 to TRBJ2-6; D unclear. Germline CDR1 reads MDHEN; CDR2 reads SYDVKM. V was pared by 3 bases and J by 2 bases, with 8 bases between. CDR3 length: 15 residues. The CDR3 here is CASSFSVTGANVLTF. The CDR3 coding sequence is TGTGCCAGCAGTTTCTCGGTTACTGGGGCCAACGTCCTGACTTTC.

The chain has TRBV27 and TRBJ1-2; D gene unclear. V lost 5 bases to trimming and J lost 4 bases, with 20 bases between them. The CDR3 contains 16 residues. CDR1 and CDR2 (germline): MNHEY, SMNVEV (reference sequence). CDR3 sequence: CASSPRKSSRIYGYTF. CDR3 bases: TGTGCCAGCAGTCCAAGGAAGTCGTCCCGGATCTATGGCTACACCTTC.

The chain carries TRBV4-2 and TRBJ2-7, with TRBD1 matching 10 bases. The CDR3 covers 14 residues. The V gene's germline CDR1 is LGHNA and CDR2 YNFKEQ. Trimming removed 4 bases from V and 10 bases from J; junction bases left unmatched: 10. The CDR3 here is CASSRDRGQEPQYF. CDR3 DNA sequence: TGTGCCAGCAGCCGAGACAGGGGGCAAGAGCCCCAGTACTTC.

This clonotype was observed a handful of times. For the CDR3, the DNA is TGTGCCACCTTTCTAGCGGGGGTCTCCTACGAGCAGTACTTC. It specifies CATFLAGVSYEQYF. V is TRBV7-2 and J is TRBJ2-7; TRBD2 agrees at 10 bases. The J segment lost 0 bases and the V segment lost 10 bases, leaving 6 bases of the junction unmatched. Germline loops: CDR1 SGHTA, CDR2 FQGNSA. This CDR3 spans 14 amino acids. Complete variable domain (other parts from reference TRBV7-2 and TRBJ2-7): GAGVSQSPSNKVTEKGKDVELRCDPISGHTALYWYRQSLGQGLEFLIYFQGNSAPDKSGLPSDRFSAERTGGSVSTLTIQRTQQEDSAVYLCATFLAGVSYEQYFGPGTRLTVT.